One and the same sample provided the 26 T cell receptor beta chains below, sequenced in a study of blood T cells in healthy people across ages. Alongside a J-beta primer mix, a sample-barcoded 5' primer served in a second PCR lasting about 7 to 12 cycles. TCRdb called the 5' RACE reads again in MiXCR, with one record for every CDR3 protein. The sample has about 1,400,000 distinct CDR3 sequences, 40% to 50% seen once. The sequenced sample was blood. The receptors originated from a woman aged 18-35 years in good health.

This chain uses TRBV5-1 with TRBJ1-4; D call uncertain. The CDR3 has 13 amino acids. The germline CDR1 and CDR2 sequences are SGHRS and YFSETQ. The germline V and J ends were trimmed by 2 bases and 4 bases, with 6 bases remaining between them. The CDR3 protein is CASSFRFNEKLFF. The CDR3 DNA sequence: TGCGCCAGCAGCTTTCGGTTTAATGAAAAACTGTTTTTT.

The chain couples TRBV20-1 to TRBJ2-1; D is unresolved. In germline, CDR1 is DFQATT, CDR2 SNEGSKA (reference sequence). Trimming cost V 3 bases and J 5 bases, with 8 bases left between them. CDR3 length: 12 amino acids. The CDR3 reads CSASLVDNEQFF. The CDR3 DNA follows: TGCAGTGCTAGTCTGGTGGACAATGAGCAGTTCTTC.

This chain links TRBV5-1 with TRBJ1-5, with D tentatively TRBD1 (6 bases). Trimming removed 0 bases at V and 4 bases at J, with 11 bases between. Germline values: CDR1 SGHRS, CDR2 YFSETQ. The CDR3 has 15 residues. CDR3 in amino acids: CASSLEAGENQPQHF. The CDR3 DNA is TGCGCCAGCAGCTTGGAGGCAGGGGAAAATCAGCCCCAGCATTTT.

The J gene is TRBJ2-5, the V gene TRBV20-1; D uncertain. There are 11 residues in the CDR3. Trimming stripped 0 bases from V and 7 bases from J, with 6 bases between. CDR1 and CDR2 (germline): DFQATT, SNEGSKA (reference sequence). Here the CDR3 reads CSARDIGTQYF. CDR3 coding DNA: TGCAGTGCTAGAGATATTGGGACCCAGTACTTC.

V is TRBV10-3 and J is TRBJ2-5; D not resolved. The CDR3 runs 12 residues. Trimming stripped 6 bases from V and 2 bases from J, with 7 bases between. CDR1 is ENHRY and CDR2 is SYGVKD in the germline V gene. The CDR3 loop reads CAISRWQETQYF. CDR3 nucleotide sequence: TGTGCCATCAGCCGTTGGCAAGAGACCCAGTACTTC.

Only a few counts were recorded for this clonotype. The rearrangement links TRBV6-5 to TRBJ2-1; 8 bases map to TRBD2. Germline trimming cut 10 bases from V and 0 bases from J; bases unmatched to any gene: 8. The CDR3 is 15 amino acids. Looked up from germline, CDR1 is MNHEY and CDR2 is SVGAGI. The CDR3 protein is CATTSGRSSYNEQFF. The CDR3 DNA follows: TGTGCCACAACTAGCGGTCGTAGCTCCTACAATGAGCAGTTCTTC.

This clonotype was seen a handful of times. This chain uses TRBV29-1 with TRBJ2-3; D uncertain. With 7 bases removed from V and 5 bases from J, the gap between germline ends came to 10 bases. The CDR3 has 11 amino acids. Germline CDR1 SQVTM, CDR2 ANQGSEA. CDR3 sequence reads: CSAAVQDTQYF. The CDR3 DNA sequence: TGCAGCGCCGCCGTCCAAGATACGCAGTATTTT.

This clonotype was counted a few times. This chain joins TRBV29-1 and TRBJ2-2; D call uncertain. V was cut by 5 bases and J by 7 bases, with 8 bases left in between. Looked up from germline, CDR1 is SQVTM and CDR2 is ANQGSEA. The CDR3 length is 11 residues. CDR3 nucleotides: TGCAGCGTTCGAGTTGACGGGGAGCTGTTTTTT. Its translation is CSVRVDGELFF.

The chain combines TRBV2 with TRBJ2-5; D might be TRBD2 (5 bases). In germline, CDR1 is SNHLY, CDR2 FYNNEI. Trimming stripped 4 bases from V and 6 bases from J, with 18 bases between. This CDR3 comprises 15 residues. For the CDR3, the DNA is TGTGCCAGCAGTGCTCAAGGGATTACCGGGAAGACCCAGTACTTC. Protein product: CASSAQGITGKTQYF.

This sequence joins TRBV7-2 and TRBJ2-5; 10 nucleotides line up with TRBD2. This CDR3 has 16 amino acids. Trimming cost V 2 bases and J 11 bases; bases outside gene matches: 14. Germline CDR1 and CDR2: SGHTA and FQGNSA. This CDR3 is CASSLSSGRPLNEQYF. CDR3 DNA: TGTGCCAGCAGCTTAAGTAGCGGGAGGCCCCTCAATGAGCAGTACTTC.

The chain links TRBV20-1 to TRBJ2-4; D uncertain. The tail of the sequence fits TRBJ2-7 better, so the J call may be wrong. Germline values: CDR1 DFQATT, CDR2 SNEGSKA (reference sequence). The CDR3 contains 12 residues. The CDR3 loop is CSAARLANEQYF. The CDR3 nucleotides are TGCAGTGCTGCCCGCCTGGCCAACGAGCAGTACTTC.

The chain has TRBV7-9 and TRBJ1-1; maybe TRBD1 (5 bases). Germline values: CDR1 SEHNR, CDR2 FQNEAQ (reference sequence). This CDR3 has 16 residues. V was clipped by 6 bases and J by 4 bases, with 21 bases between them. The CDR3 spells CASSFGRKTGTTEAFF. CDR3 coding DNA: TGTGCCAGCAGTTTCGGACGTAAAACTGGGACCACTGAAGCTTTCTTT.

V and J are TRBV7-2 and TRBJ2-1; unclear D gene. CDR3 length: 17 amino acids. The V gene's germline CDR1 is SGHTA and CDR2 FQGNSA. Trimming took off 3 bases at V and 4 bases at J, with 19 bases between the two ends. The CDR3: CASSLSGVAITYNEQFF. The CDR3 nucleotides are TGTGCCAGCAGCTTGAGTGGGGTAGCCATCACTTACAATGAGCAGTTCTTC.

The V and J genes are TRBV20-1 and TRBJ2-3, with D possibly TRBD2 on 5 matching bases. Germline lookup yields CDR1 DFQATT and CDR2 SNEGSKA (reference sequence). V was trimmed by 6 bases and J by 2 bases, leaving 15 bases between them. This CDR3 has 14 amino acids. The CDR3 DNA reads as TGCAGTGCCCTTTTAACGGGAACCACAGATACGCAGTATTTT. It is translated as CSALLTGTTDTQYF.

V is TRBV9 and J is TRBJ2-4; TRBD1 agrees at 10 bases. The J call may be incorrect, as the DNA end agrees better with TRBJ2-7. Germline V gives CDR1 SGDLS, CDR2 YYNGEE. There are 15 residues in the CDR3. CDR3 sequence (DNA): TGTGCCAGCAGCGTACCCGGGACAGGGGTACACGAGCAGTACTTC. It is translated as CASSVPGTGVHEQYF.

This clonotype was seen a handful of times. The germline gene is not matched at one end of the junction; a read error may be the cause. The V and J genes are TRBV28 and TRBJ2-1; a weak D match, TRBD1 (6 bases). This CDR3 is built from 12 residues. The germline V gene has CDR1 MDHEN and CDR2 SYDVKM. The CDR3, as DNA: TGTGGAACGGACAGATCCTACAATGGGCAGTTCTTC. Amino acid sequence: CGTDRSYNGQFF.

This clonotype appeared a few times. The CDR3 loop reads CATERDRSSTKRPLHF. CDR3 sequence (DNA): TGTGCCACCGAGCGGGACAGGTCGAGTACGAAACGACCCCTCCACTTT. The chain combines TRBV15 with TRBJ1-6, with 8 bases matching TRBD1. V gave up 8 bases and J gave up 12 bases; unmatched junction bases: 18. The germline V gene has CDR1 LNHNV and CDR2 YYDKDF (reference sequence). The CDR3 contains 16 residues. The whole variable domain, filled in from reference TRBV15 and TRBJ1-6, reads DAMVIQNPRYQVTQFGKPVTLSCSQTLNHNVMYWYQQKSSQAPKLLFHYYDKDFNNEADTPDNFQSRRPNTSFCFLDIRSPGLGDTAMYLCATERDRSSTKRPLHFGNGTRLTVT.

The chain carries TRBV2 and TRBJ1-2, with D possibly being TRBD1 (6 bases). Germline CDR1 and CDR2: SNHLY and FYNNEI. Trimming removed 5 bases at V and 0 bases at J, with 13 bases between. The CDR3 is 15 residues long. The CDR3 sequence: CASSKTDRTNYGYTF. The DNA of the CDR3 is TGTGCCAGCAGTAAAACAGACAGGACTAACTATGGCTACACCTTC.

V gene TRBV10-3 combines with J gene TRBJ2-6, with D hard to call. Trimming took 8 bases from V and 2 from J, leaving 13 bases between them. The CDR3 loop spans 15 amino acids. CDR1 is ENHRY and CDR2 is SYGVKD in the germline V gene. The CDR3 DNA sequence: TGTGCCATCCCGGCCATGGGCCCTGGGGCCAACGTCCTGACTTTC. It specifies CAIPAMGPGANVLTF.

This clonotype was seen a few times. The V gene is TRBV6-5, the J gene TRBJ1-2; D may be TRBD1 (5 bases). Trimming took 4 bases from V and 0 from J, leaving 18 bases between them. Per the germline V gene, CDR1 is MNHEY and CDR2 is SVGAGI. CDR3 size: 17 residues. The CDR3 sequence is CASSFPQGKPSNYGYTF. Written as DNA, the CDR3 is TGTGCCAGCAGTTTCCCTCAGGGAAAACCTTCTAACTATGGCTACACCTTC.

The gene calls are TRBV27 and TRBJ2-2; unclear D gene. The CDR3 is 15 residues long. CDR1 and CDR2 (germline): MNHEY, SMNVEV (reference sequence). V was shortened by 3 bases and J by 0 bases, with 8 bases between the two germline ends. CDR3 nucleotide sequence: TGTGCCAGCAGTTTTCTGGCGGCGAACACCGGGGAGCTGTTTTTT. Residues: CASSFLAANTGELFF.

As regards this clonotype: This clone may be a read error of a much larger clone one base away. The CDR3 DNA sequence: TGTGCCATCAGTGAGTCCTCGGGGTACGAGCGGTACTTC. Protein product: CAISESSGYERYF. The chain employs TRBV10-3 and TRBJ2-7, with D possibly TRBD2 on 5 matching bases. Germline V lookup: CDR1 ENHRY, CDR2 SYGVKD. The CDR3 is 13 amino acids.

This clonotype was observed a few times. CDR3 region: CSARVRDRATNEKLFF. DNA of the CDR3: TGCAGTGCTAGAGTCCGGGACAGGGCAACTAATGAAAAACTGTTTTTT. This sequence joins TRBV20-1 and TRBJ1-4, with TRBD1 identical over 9 bases. CDR3 size: 16 residues. V was pared by 1 base and J by 0 bases, with 3 bases of the junction left unmatched. In germline, CDR1 is DFQATT, CDR2 SNEGSKA (reference sequence).

This clonotype has just a few counts. The J gene is TRBJ2-5, the V gene TRBV9, with D uncertain. The CDR3 is 13 residues long. V was trimmed by 4 bases and J by 11 bases, leaving 18 bases between them. Germline V gene data show CDR1 as SGDLS and CDR2 as YYNGEE. The chain's CDR3 is CASSPGLSNEQYF. The CDR3 nucleotides are TGTGCCAGCAGCCCAGGTCTAAGCAATGAGCAGTACTTC.

V gene TRBV12-5 combines with J gene TRBJ2-1, with D possibly being TRBD2 (6 bases). The CDR3 length is 19 residues. CDR1 is LGHNT, CDR2 FRNRAP, per germline. Trimming removed 0 bases from V and 0 bases from J, with 18 bases in between. CDR3 DNA sequence: TGTGCTAGTGGTTTGGTAGGATTGGTGGTCGGGAGCTCCTACAATGAGCAGTTCTTC. It codes for CASGLVGLVVGSSYNEQFF.

In DNA form, the CDR3 reads TGTGCCAGCAGTTATGGCTCCGGGTCGAGCTCCTACGAGCAGTACTTC. Translation: CASSYGSGSSSYEQYF. The rearrangement uses TRBV6-5 and TRBJ2-7; no firm D call. The CDR3 loop spans 16 amino acids. Between the trimmed V and J ends, which lost 3 bases and 0 bases, there was a span of 15 bases. Looked up from germline, CDR1 is MNHEY and CDR2 is SVGAGI.